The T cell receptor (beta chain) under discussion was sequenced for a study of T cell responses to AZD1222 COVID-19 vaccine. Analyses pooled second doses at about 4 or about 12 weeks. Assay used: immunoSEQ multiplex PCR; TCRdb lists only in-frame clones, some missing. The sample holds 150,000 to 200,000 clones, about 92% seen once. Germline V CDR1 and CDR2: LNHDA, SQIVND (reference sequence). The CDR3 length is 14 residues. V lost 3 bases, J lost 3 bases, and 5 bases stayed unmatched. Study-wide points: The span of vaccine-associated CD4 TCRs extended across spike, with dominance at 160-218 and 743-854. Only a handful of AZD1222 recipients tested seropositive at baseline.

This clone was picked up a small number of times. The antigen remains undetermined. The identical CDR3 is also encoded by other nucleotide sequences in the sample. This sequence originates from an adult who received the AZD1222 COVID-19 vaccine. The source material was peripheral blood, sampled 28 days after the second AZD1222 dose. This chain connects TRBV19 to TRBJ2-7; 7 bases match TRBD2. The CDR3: CASSIRGGLYEQYF. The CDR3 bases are TGTGCCAGTAGTATCCGCGGGGGACTCTACGAGCAGTACTTC.